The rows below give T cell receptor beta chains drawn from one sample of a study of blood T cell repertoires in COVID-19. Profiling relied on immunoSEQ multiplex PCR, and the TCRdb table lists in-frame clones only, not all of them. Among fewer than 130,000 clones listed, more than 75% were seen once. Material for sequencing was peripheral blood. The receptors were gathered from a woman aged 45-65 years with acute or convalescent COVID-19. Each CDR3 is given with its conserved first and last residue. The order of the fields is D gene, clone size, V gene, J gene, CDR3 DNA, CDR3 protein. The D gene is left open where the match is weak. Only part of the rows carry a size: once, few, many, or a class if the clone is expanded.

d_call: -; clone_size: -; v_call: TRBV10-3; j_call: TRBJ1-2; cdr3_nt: TGTGCCATCAGTGATTTGGGCTCCTATGGCTACACCTTC; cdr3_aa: CAISDLGSYGYTF
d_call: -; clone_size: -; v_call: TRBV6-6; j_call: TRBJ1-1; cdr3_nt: TGTGCCAGCAGTTACGAGACACCGAACACTGAAGCTTTCTTT; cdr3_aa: CASSYETPNTEAFF
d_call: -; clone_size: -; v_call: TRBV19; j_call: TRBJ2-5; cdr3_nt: TGTGCCAGTAGACCCCCAGGAGGAGAGACCCAGTACTTC; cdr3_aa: CASRPPGGETQYF
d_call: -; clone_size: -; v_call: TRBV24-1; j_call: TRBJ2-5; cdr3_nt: TGTGCCACCGGGTCAGGCACCCGTGAGACCCAGTACTTC; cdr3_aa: CATGSGTRETQYF
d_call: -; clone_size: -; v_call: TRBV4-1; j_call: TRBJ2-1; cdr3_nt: TGCGCCAGCAGCCAAGATAGGATGACAATATCGTGGTTGTTCTTC; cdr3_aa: CASSQDRMTISWLFF
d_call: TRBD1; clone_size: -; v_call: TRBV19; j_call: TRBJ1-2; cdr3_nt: TGTGCCAGTAGGACCGGAGGGACAGGGGATTGGTATGGCTACACCTTC; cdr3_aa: CASRTGGTGDWYGYTF
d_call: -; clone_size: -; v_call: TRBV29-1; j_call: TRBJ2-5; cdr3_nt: TGCAGCGTGCGCGCTCCCCGGTCTACCCAAGAGACCCAGTACTTC; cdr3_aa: CSVRAPRSTQETQYF
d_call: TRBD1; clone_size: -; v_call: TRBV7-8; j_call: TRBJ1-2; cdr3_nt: TGTGCCAGCAGCAGTTGGACAGGGGGCAGTGGCTACACCTTC; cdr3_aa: CASSSWTGGSGYTF
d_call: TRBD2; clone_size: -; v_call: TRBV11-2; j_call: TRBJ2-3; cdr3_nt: TGTGCCAGCAGCTTCCGTAGCGGGAGGGTAGCAGATACGCAGTATTTT; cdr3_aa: CASSFRSGRVADTQYF
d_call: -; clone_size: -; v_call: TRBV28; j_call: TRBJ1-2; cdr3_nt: TGTGCCAGCAGTTGGGGATACAGGAGTAACTATGGCTACACCTTC; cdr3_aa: CASSWGYRSNYGYTF
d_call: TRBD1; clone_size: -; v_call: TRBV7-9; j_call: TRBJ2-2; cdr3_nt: TGTGCCAGCAGCTGGGACAGCACCGGGGAGCTGTTTTTT; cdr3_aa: CASSWDSTGELFF
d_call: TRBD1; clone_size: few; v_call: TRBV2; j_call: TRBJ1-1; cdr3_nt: TGTGCCAGCAATCACGACAGGGGGCTCGATGAAGCTTTCTTT; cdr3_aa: CASNHDRGLDEAFF
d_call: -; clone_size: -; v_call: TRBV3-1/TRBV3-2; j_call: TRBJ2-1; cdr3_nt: TGTGCCAGCAGCCAAGTTGGAGGGAGCTCCTACAATGAGCAGTTCTTC; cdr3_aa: CASSQVGGSSYNEQFF
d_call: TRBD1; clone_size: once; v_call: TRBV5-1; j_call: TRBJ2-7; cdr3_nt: TGCGCCAGCAGCTTGGCTGGGACAGGGGGCAACGAGCAGTACTTC; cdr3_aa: CASSLAGTGGNEQYF
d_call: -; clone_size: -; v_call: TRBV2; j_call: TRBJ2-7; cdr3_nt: TGTGCCAGCACAGGGGATTCCCACGAGCAGTACTTC; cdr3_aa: CASTGDSHEQYF
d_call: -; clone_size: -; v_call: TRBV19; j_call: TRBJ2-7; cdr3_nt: TGTGCCAGTAGTATCGGGCCGGGAAGCTCCTACGAGCAGTACTTC; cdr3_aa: CASSIGPGSSYEQYF
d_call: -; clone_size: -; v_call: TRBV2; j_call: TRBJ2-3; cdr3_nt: TGTGCCAGCAGTGCTAAGCACCCCTTTGTTTCTAGCACAGATACGCAGTATTTT; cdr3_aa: CASSAKHPFVSSTDTQYF
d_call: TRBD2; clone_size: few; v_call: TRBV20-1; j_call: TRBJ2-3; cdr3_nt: TGCAGTGCTAGTATATGGACTAGCGGGAGCACAGATACGCAGTATTTT; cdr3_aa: CSASIWTSGSTDTQYF
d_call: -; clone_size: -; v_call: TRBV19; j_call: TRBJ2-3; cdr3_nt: TGTGCCAGTAGACTGGCAGATACGCAGTATTTT; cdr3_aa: CASRLADTQYF
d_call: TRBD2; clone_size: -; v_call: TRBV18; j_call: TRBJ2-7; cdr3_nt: TGTGCCAGCTCAGGACTAGCGGGCTACGAGCAGTACTTC; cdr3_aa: CASSGLAGYEQYF
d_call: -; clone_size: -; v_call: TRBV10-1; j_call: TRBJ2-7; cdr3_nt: TGCGCCAGCAGGTGGCGGGCGCCGTACGAGCAGTACTTC; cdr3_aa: CASRWRAPYEQYF
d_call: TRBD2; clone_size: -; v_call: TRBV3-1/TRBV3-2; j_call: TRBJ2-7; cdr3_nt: TGTGCCAGCAGCCGTCGTGGGACTAGGAACTCCTACGAGCAGTACTTC; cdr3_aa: CASSRRGTRNSYEQYF
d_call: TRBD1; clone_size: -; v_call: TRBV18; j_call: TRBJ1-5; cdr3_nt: TGTGCCAGCTCACCACGGGCAGGGGGCGGAGAGCCCCAGCATTTT; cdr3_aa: CASSPRAGGGEPQHF
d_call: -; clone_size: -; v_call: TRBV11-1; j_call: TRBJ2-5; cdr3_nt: TGTGCCAGCAGCTTAGCCTCCGGGGTCCAAGAGACCCAGTACTTC; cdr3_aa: CASSLASGVQETQYF
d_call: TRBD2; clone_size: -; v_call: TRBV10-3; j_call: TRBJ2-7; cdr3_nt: TGTGCCATCAGTGAGTTAGCGGGAAGCTACGAGCAGTACTTC; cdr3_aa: CAISELAGSYEQYF
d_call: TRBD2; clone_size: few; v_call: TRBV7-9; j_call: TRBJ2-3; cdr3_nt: TGTGCCAGCAGCTCCGGGGGGGGCGACACAGATACGCAGTATTTT; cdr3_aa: CASSSGGGDTDTQYF
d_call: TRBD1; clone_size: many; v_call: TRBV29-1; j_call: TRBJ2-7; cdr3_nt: TGCAGCGTTGAAAGGAGTCTGGGACAGGGTTTCTACGAGCAGTACTTC; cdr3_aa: CSVERSLGQGFYEQYF
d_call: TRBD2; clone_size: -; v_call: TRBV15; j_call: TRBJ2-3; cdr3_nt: TGTGCCACCAGCACGCAGCGGGGTAAGGCAGATACGCAGTATTTT; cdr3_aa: CATSTQRGKADTQYF
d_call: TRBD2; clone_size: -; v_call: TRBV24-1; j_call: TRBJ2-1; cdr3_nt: TGTGCCACCAGTGAGTCCGGCGGGAGGGCCCACAATGAGCAGTTCTTC; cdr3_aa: CATSESGGRAHNEQFF
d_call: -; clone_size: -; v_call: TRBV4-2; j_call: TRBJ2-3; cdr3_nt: TGTGCCAGCAGCCAAGATCTAGGACTGAGCACAGATACGCAGTATTTT; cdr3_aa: CASSQDLGLSTDTQYF
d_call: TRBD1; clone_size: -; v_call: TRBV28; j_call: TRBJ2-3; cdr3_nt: TGTGCCAGCAGTTCACCTCGGACAGGGGGCTCGACAGATACGCAGTATTTT; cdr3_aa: CASSSPRTGGSTDTQYF
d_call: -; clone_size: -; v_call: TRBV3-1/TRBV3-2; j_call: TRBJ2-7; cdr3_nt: TGTGCCAGCGGACGGGGTCGGTACGAGCAGTACTTC; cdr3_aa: CASGRGRYEQYF
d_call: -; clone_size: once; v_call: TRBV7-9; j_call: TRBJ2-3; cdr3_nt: TGTGCCAGCAGCTTATATTCAGGCACAGATACGCAGTATTTT; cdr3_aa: CASSLYSGTDTQYF
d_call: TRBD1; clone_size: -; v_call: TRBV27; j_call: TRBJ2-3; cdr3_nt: TGTGCCAGCAGTTTATCGAATCGGGGACAGGGGAGGAACACAGATACGCAGTATTTT; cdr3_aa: CASSLSNRGQGRNTDTQYF
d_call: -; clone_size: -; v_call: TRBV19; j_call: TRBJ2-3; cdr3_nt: TGTGCCAGTAGTGTAGGGGGCCTAGCGGCAGATACGCAGTATTTT; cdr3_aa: CASSVGGLAADTQYF
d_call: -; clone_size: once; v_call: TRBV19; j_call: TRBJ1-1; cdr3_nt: TGTGCCAGTAGTATTTATAGGGCGGGACCTGGGACTGAAGCTTTCTTT; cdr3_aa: CASSIYRAGPGTEAFF
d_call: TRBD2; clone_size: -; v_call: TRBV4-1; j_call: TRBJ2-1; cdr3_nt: TGCGCCAGCAGCCAAGATGTATTACTAGCGGGAATGAATGAGCAGTTCTTC; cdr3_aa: CASSQDVLLAGMNEQFF
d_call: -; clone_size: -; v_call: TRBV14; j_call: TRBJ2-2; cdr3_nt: TGTGCCAGCAGCCAAGTAAAAACCGGGGAGCTGTTTTTT; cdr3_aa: CASSQVKTGELFF
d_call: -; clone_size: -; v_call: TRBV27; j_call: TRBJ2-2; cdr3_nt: TGTGCCAGCAGTTTTCGTCAGGGAACGGCCGGGGAGCTGTTTTTT; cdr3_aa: CASSFRQGTAGELFF
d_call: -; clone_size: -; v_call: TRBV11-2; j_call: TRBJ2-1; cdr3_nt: TGTGCCAGCAGTCCTAGAAGCTATGAGCAGTTCTTC; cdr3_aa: CASSPRSYEQFF
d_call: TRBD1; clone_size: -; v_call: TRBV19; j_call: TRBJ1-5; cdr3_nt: TGTGCCAGTAGAGACAGGGAAGGTCAGCCCCAGCATTTT; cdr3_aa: CASRDREGQPQHF
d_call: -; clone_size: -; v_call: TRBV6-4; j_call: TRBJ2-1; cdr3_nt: TGTGCCAGCAGTGCAGGCGGGAAGGTCGATGAGCAGTTCTTC; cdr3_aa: CASSAGGKVDEQFF
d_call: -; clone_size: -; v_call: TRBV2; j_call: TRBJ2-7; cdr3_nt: TGTGCCACTCGGACTTATTCCGACGAGCAGTACTTC; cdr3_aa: CATRTYSDEQYF
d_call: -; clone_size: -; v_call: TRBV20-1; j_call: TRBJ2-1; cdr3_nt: TGCAGTGCACCTATTCGAGAGCAGTTCTTC; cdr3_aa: CSAPIREQFF
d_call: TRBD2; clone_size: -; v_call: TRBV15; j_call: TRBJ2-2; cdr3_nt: TGTGCCACCAGCAGAGACCAGCTAGCGGGGGGGGAGCTGTTTTTT; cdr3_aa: CATSRDQLAGGELFF
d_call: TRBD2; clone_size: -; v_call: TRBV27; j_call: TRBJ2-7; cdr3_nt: TGTGCCAGCAGTAGGACTAGCGGGAGGGGTGGCGAGCAGTACTTC; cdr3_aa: CASSRTSGRGGEQYF
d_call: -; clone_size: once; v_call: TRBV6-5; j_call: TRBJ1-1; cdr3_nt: TGTGCCAGCAGCAAAGGGTGGACACTCACTGAAGCTTTCTTT; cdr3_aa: CASSKGWTLTEAFF
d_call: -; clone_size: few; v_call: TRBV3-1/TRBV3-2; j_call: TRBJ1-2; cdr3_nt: TGTGCCAGCAGCCAAGGGCTACAGGCGAACTATGGCTACACCTTC; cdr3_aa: CASSQGLQANYGYTF
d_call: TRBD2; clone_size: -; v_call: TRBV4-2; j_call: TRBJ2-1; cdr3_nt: TGTGCCAGCAGCCAAGATAGGGGCAGGACTAGCTCCTACAATGAGCAGTTCTTC; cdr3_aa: CASSQDRGRTSSYNEQFF
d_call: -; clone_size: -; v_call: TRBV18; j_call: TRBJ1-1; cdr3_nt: TGTGCCAGCTCCTCCTTAGGGGTAGGCACTGAAGCTTTCTTT; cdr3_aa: CASSSLGVGTEAFF
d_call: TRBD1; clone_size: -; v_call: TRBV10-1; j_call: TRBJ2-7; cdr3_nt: TGCGCCAGCAGTGCCGACAGGGACGAGCAGTACTTC; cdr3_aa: CASSADRDEQYF
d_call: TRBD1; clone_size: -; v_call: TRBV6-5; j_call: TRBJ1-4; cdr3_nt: TGTGCCAGCGGGCGGGGACAGGGTGAAAAACTGTTTTTT; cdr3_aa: CASGRGQGEKLFF
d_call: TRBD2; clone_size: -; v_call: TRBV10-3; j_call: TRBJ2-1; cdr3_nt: TGTGCCATCAGTGATCCGGGACTAGCGGGCCGTAATGAGCAGTTCTTC; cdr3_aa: CAISDPGLAGRNEQFF